These 25 T cell receptor beta chains came from one sample sequenced in a study of T-cell memory formation after mild COVID-19. Using its own MiXCR run on the 5' RACE reads, TCRdb lists one record per CDR3 protein. The sample holds 250,000 to 400,000 distinct CDR3 sequences; around an eighth are singletons and the top ten take 21%. Sequenced: PBMCs or a T cell subset sorted from them (not recorded which). Receptors originate from a man in his late teens or twenties who had mild COVID-19 (a few samples of this study predate the infection). Cell type and time point are not known.

The gene calls are TRBV7-2 and TRBJ1-6; no reliable D call. The CDR3 loop spans 13 amino acids. Per germline, CDR1 SGHTA and CDR2 FQGNSA. The V end was cut by 1 base, the J end by 10 bases, with 8 bases between. CDR3 sequence: CASSLGASSPLHF. The CDR3 nucleotides are TGTGCCAGCAGCTTAGGGGCGAGCTCACCCCTCCACTTT.

This clonotype was seen only a few times. This sequence joins TRBV27 and TRBJ2-5; TRBD2 matches at 7 bases. CDR1 and CDR2 from the germline V gene are MNHEY and SMNVEV (reference sequence). CDR3 length: 15 residues. With V trimmed by 5 bases and J by 2 bases, 8 bases remained unmatched. The CDR3 sequence: CASSPGLRGQETQYF. The CDR3, as DNA: TGTGCCAGCAGTCCGGGACTACGGGGACAAGAGACCCAGTACTTC.

This chain joins TRBV20-1 and TRBJ2-3, with D perhaps assigned TRBD1 or TRBD2 (8 bases each). The CDR3 length is 14 residues. Trimming shortened V by 7 bases and J by 6 bases, and 20 bases separated the two germline ends. Germline V gene lookup returns CDR1 DFQATT and CDR2 SNEGSKA (reference sequence). CDR3 sequence: CSVAGTGHADTQYF. The CDR3 DNA is TGCAGTGTAGCGGGGACAGGTCATGCGGATACGCAGTATTTT.

This clonotype came up a few times. The CDR3 region has the DNA TGTGCCAGCAGGGACACTCCGGGACTATTCACAGATACGCAGTATTTT. Residues: CASRDTPGLFTDTQYF. J is TRBJ2-3 and V is TRBV6-1; 7 bases line up with TRBD2. Trimming took 6 bases from V and 2 from J; bases not matched to a gene: 11. Germline-derived CDR1 and CDR2 are MNHNS and SASEGT. The CDR3 contains 16 residues.

This clonotype was recorded a few times. The chain links TRBV4-1 to TRBJ2-5; 8 positions agree with TRBD2. Trimming removed 1 base from V and 0 bases from J; junction bases left unmatched: 4. Germline V gives CDR1 MGHRA, CDR2 YSYEKL. The CDR3 runs to 16 residues. CDR3 residues: CASSQGQRGYQETQYF. In nucleotides, the CDR3 is TGCGCCAGCAGCCAAGGCCAGCGGGGGTACCAAGAGACCCAGTACTTC.

V is TRBV27 and J is TRBJ1-5, with 7 bases lining up with TRBD1. Germline CDR1 and CDR2: MNHEY and SMNVEV (reference sequence). The V segment lost 6 bases and the J segment 4 bases; nucleotides outside the gene matches: 9. CDR3 length: 15 amino acids. The CDR3 loop reads CASSDLGGANQPQHF. In DNA form, the CDR3 reads TGTGCCAGCAGCGACCTAGGGGGCGCAAATCAGCCCCAGCATTTT.

This clonotype has a handful of counts. Written as DNA, the CDR3 is TGCGCCAGCAGCCAATACGACAGGGGATCAAACGAGCAGTACTTC. It specifies CASSQYDRGSNEQYF. V is TRBV4-1 and J is TRBJ2-7; TRBD1 aligns across 8 bases. Trimming took 2 bases from V and 5 from J; bases not matched to a gene: 8. Looked up from germline, CDR1 is MGHRA and CDR2 is YSYEKL. The CDR3 consists of 15 residues.

The V call is TRBV6-2 or TRBV6-3, the J call TRBJ1-6; D is unresolved. Trimming removed 6 bases from V and 11 bases from J, with 8 bases in between. Germline V gene lookup returns CDR1 MNHEY and CDR2 SVGEGT. This CDR3 contains 11 residues. The CDR3 here is CASRGSPPLHF. For the CDR3, the DNA is TGTGCCAGCAGGGGTTCTCCACCCCTCCACTTT.

This clonotype was found a few times. The chain joins TRBV7-3 to TRBJ1-5; 7 bases are a match to TRBD1. CDR1 and CDR2 (germline): SGHTA, FQGTGA. With V trimmed by 4 bases and J by 0 bases, 12 bases remained unmatched. This CDR3 is built from 18 residues. The CDR3 region has the DNA TGTGCCAGCAGCTCCCTCTCGGGGACAGAATATAGCAATCAGCCCCAGCATTTT. Its translation is CASSSLSGTEYSNQPQHF.

J is TRBJ1-2 and V is TRBV20-1, with D uncertain. V was shortened by 6 bases and J by 2 bases, with 4 bases between the two germline ends. The CDR3 loop spans 10 amino acids. Germline CDR1 is DFQATT and CDR2 is SNEGSKA (reference sequence). The CDR3 nucleotides read TGCAGTGCACAGAACTATGGCTACACCTTC. Translation gives CSAQNYGYTF.

This clonotype has only a few counts. The chain employs TRBV5-5 and TRBJ2-7; D is unresolved. The CDR3 totals 14 residues. Germline-derived CDR1 and CDR2 are SGHKS and YYEKEE (reference sequence). With 4 bases removed from V and 2 bases from J, the gap between germline ends came to 13 bases. CDR3 region: CASSPVISPYEQYV. Here the CDR3 DNA reads TGTGCCAGCAGCCCGGTGATCAGCCCCTACGAGCAGTACGTC.

The rearrangement uses TRBV29-1 and TRBJ1-1; 9 bases fit TRBD1. Germline CDR1 SQVTM, CDR2 ANQGSEA. The CDR3 has 12 residues. J was trimmed by 11 bases and V by 6 bases; bases with no gene match: 10. The CDR3 DNA reads TGCAGCGTCAACGGACAGGGGAATTGGGCTTTCTTT. Translated, it gives CSVNGQGNWAFF.

In this sample, this clonotype turned up a few times. The V call is TRBV20-1, the J call TRBJ2-3, with unresolved D. The ends were cut back, 6 bases at V and 0 bases at J, with 10 bases in the middle. The CDR3 is 13 amino acids. The germline V gene encodes CDR1 DFQATT and CDR2 SNEGSKA (reference sequence). Here the CDR3 reads CSARKVSTDTQYF. In nucleotides, the CDR3 is TGCAGTGCGAGGAAAGTGAGCACAGATACGCAGTATTTT.

This clonotype appeared many times. The chain couples TRBV5-1 to TRBJ2-7, with D possibly matching TRBD1 (7 bases). V was trimmed by 4 bases and J by 3 bases, leaving 23 bases between them. CDR1 and CDR2 (germline): SGHRS, YFSETQ. The CDR3 has 17 residues. The CDR3, as DNA: TGCGCCAGCAGCCGCGGAGGGGACTGGGACAGAAACTACGAGCAGTACTTC. Translated: CASSRGGDWDRNYEQYF.

The CDR3 DNA sequence: TGCGCCAGCAGCCAAGAGGGAATTCGGCAGTCGGGGCATGCTGAAGCTTTCTTT. Translated, it gives CASSQEGIRQSGHAEAFF. The chain has TRBV4-1 and TRBJ1-1, with a possible D match to TRBD1 (5 bases). The CDR3 length is 18 residues. The V and J ends lost 0 bases and 6 bases respectively, with 23 bases between them. The germline CDR1 and CDR2 sequences are MGHRA and YSYEKL.

A few counts support this clonotype. The chain has TRBV2 and TRBJ2-5, with TRBD2 identical over 14 bases. Trimming at V came to 5 bases and at J to 0 bases, leaving 5 bases not matched to a gene. The CDR3 loop spans 17 amino acids. From germline, CDR1 is SNHLY and CDR2 FYNNEI. The CDR3: CASSRTSGGMDQETQYF. For the CDR3, the DNA is TGTGCCAGCAGTAGGACTAGCGGGGGGATGGACCAAGAGACCCAGTACTTC.

The V call is TRBV7-3, the J call TRBJ1-1; the D gene is possibly TRBD1 (5 bases). The V and J ends lost 1 base and 4 bases respectively, with 7 bases between them. CDR1 SGHTA and CDR2 FQGTGA come from the germline V gene. The CDR3 extends over 13 amino acids. CDR3 sequence reads: CASSLIQGTEAFF. The CDR3 DNA sequence: TGTGCCAGCAGCTTAATCCAGGGCACTGAAGCTTTCTTT.

In its sample, this clonotype was seen many times. This chain joins TRBV10-3 and TRBJ2-3; 7 nucleotides align to TRBD2. The CDR3 contains 13 residues. Germline V gene data show CDR1 as ENHRY and CDR2 as SYGVKD. With V trimmed by 6 bases and J by 3 bases, 3 bases remained unmatched. CDR3 region: CAISARETDTQYF. The CDR3 DNA sequence: TGTGCCATCAGCGCGCGGGAGACAGATACGCAGTATTTT.

The chain recombines TRBV7-8 with TRBJ2-5; possibly TRBD1 for D (5 bases). Looked up from germline, CDR1 is SGHVS and CDR2 is FQNEAQ. Trimming took 6 bases from V and 1 from J, leaving 12 bases between them. CDR3 length: 14 residues. The CDR3 DNA follows: TGTGCCAGCAGTCACCCAGGGTCCCAAGAGACCCAGTACTTC. Translated: CASSHPGSQETQYF.

This clonotype was found a few times. The chain has TRBV5-1 and TRBJ2-2, with D unclear. V lost 3 bases and J lost 6, with 12 bases in between. This CDR3 is built from 14 residues. Germline loops: CDR1 SGHRS, CDR2 YFSETQ. The DNA for the CDR3 is TGCGCCAGCAGCTACACCCCGAGCCCCGGGGAGCTGTTTTTT. It codes for CASSYTPSPGELFF.

This clonotype was observed a handful of times. The V gene is TRBV6-5, the J gene TRBJ1-1; 8 bases fit TRBD1. The CDR3 runs to 15 residues. Germline V gene lookup returns CDR1 MNHEY and CDR2 SVGAGI. The J segment lost 4 bases and the V segment lost 2 bases, leaving 6 bases of the junction unmatched. CDR3 DNA sequence: TGTGCCAGCAGTTACCCGGACAGGGCGGGCACTGAAGCTTTCTTT. It specifies CASSYPDRAGTEAFF.

This clonotype appeared a few times. The J gene is TRBJ2-2, the V gene TRBV11-2; D is undetermined. The CDR3 extends over 15 amino acids. Germline V gene data show CDR1 as SGHAT and CDR2 as FQNNGV. V was pared by 1 base and J by 4 bases, with 10 bases between. The CDR3, as DNA: TGTGCCAGCAGCTTAGTTGTAGGAGCCACCGGGGAGCTGTTTTTT. This codes for CASSLVVGATGELFF.

In its sample, this clonotype was seen a few times. The V gene is TRBV11-3, the J gene TRBJ2-3; D tentatively reads TRBD1 or TRBD2 (6 bases each). The V end lost 0 bases, the J end lost 4 bases, and 8 bases lay between the germline ends. The germline gives CDR1 SGHNT, CDR2 YENEEA. The CDR3 consists of 14 residues. This CDR3 is CASSLEEGADTQYF. CDR3 nucleotides: TGTGCCAGCAGCTTAGAGGAGGGGGCAGATACGCAGTATTTT.

This clonotype was seen only a few times. J is TRBJ2-6 and V is TRBV7-6, with unresolved D. The length of the CDR3 is 17 residues. V was cut by 5 bases and J by 0 bases, with 14 bases left in between. Germline CDR1 is SGHVS and CDR2 is FNYEAQ. CDR3 nucleotide sequence: TGTGCCAGCAGCCCCCGAGTAATGGGCTCTGGGGCCAACGTCCTGACTTTC. This codes for CASSPRVMGSGANVLTF.

The chain carries TRBV9 and TRBJ2-1; no firm D call. The CDR3 has 16 amino acids. Looked up from germline, CDR1 is SGDLS and CDR2 is YYNGEE. The ends were cut back, 3 bases at V and 1 base at J, with 14 bases in the middle. The CDR3 reads CASSELTGTSYNEQFF. As DNA, the CDR3 is TGTGCCAGCAGCGAATTGACGGGTACATCCTACAATGAGCAGTTCTTC.